The T cell receptor beta chain under discussion was sequenced for a study of tumor-infiltrating lymphocytes in primary liver carcinoma. The source of the blood RNA was unsorted whole blood, and germline DNA was extracted as well. With a constant-region primer, TCR beta cDNA was made from roughly 500 ng of total RNA. Libraries of TCR beta came from three nested multiplex PCR rounds with slightly modified ARM-PCR. Use of TRBV1-TRBV30 forward primers with a C-beta reverse primer characterized the first two PCR rounds, which lasted about 9 cycles each. TCRdb re-called the multiplex PCR reads through MiXCR, storing one row per CDR3 protein. This sample has approximately 210,000 distinct CDR3 sequences, with roughly two thirds found just once. The CDR3 is made up of 11 amino acids. Between the trimmed V and J ends, which lost 7 bases and 6 bases, there was a span of 13 bases. From germline, CDR1 is SQVTM and CDR2 ANQGSEA.

On this clonotype: A single base separates this from a much larger clone, so it may be a read error.

This clonotype originated in a woman aged 60 to 75 with primary liver carcinoma and hepatitis B virus infection. The chain recombines TRBV29-1 with TRBJ2-7; D is ambiguous. The sequencing input was peripheral blood. The CDR3 loop is CSALRLVEQYF. The DNA of the CDR3 is TGCAGCGCCCTGAGGCTAGTCGAGCAGTACTTC.